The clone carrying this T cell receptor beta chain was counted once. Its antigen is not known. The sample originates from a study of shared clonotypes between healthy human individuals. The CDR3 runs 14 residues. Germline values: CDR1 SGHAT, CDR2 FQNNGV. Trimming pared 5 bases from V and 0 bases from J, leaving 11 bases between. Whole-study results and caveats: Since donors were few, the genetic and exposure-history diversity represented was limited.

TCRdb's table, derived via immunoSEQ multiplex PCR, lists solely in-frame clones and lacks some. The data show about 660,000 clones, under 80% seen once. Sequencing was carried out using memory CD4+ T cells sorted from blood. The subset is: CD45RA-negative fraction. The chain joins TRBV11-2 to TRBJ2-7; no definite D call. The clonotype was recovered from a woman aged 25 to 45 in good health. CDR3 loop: CASSTDRYSYEQYF. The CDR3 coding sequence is TGTGCCAGCAGCACGGACCGATACTCCTACGAGCAGTACTTC.